This is a list of T cell receptor beta chains from one sample in a study of CD8 T cells in Susac syndrome. Each CDR3 protein is one row after TCRdb ran MiXCR on the immunoSEQ multiplex PCR reads. The sample contains about 190,000 distinct CDR3 sequences, 80% to 95% of which appear only once. Input material: CD4+ T cells from PBMCs. These receptor sequences come from a human donor in good health. The conserved cysteine and the conserved F or W are not part of the CDR3 here.

CDR3aa	j_gene	v_gene
SVSTGSGANVLT	TRBJ2-6	TRBV29-1
ASNPPVPPGAQY	TRBJ2-5	TRBV6-1
AIGEGSTGELF	TRBJ2-2	TRBV10-3
SVRAGGTYNEQF	TRBJ2-1	TRBV29-1
ASSAPRTGVWGDTQY	TRBJ2-3	TRBV28
SVNKGGSGDIQY	TRBJ2-4	TRBV29-1
ATSRVGQYQETQY	TRBJ2-5	TRBV15
ASSDPTGVVSNEQF	TRBJ2-1	TRBV9
ASRIPRGGIAYEQY	TRBJ2-7	TRBV28
ASSLEGGPNNEQF	TRBJ2-1	TRBV5-6
ASRMDRAAGELF	TRBJ2-2	TRBV25-1
ASSRATGGSETQY	TRBJ2-5	TRBV5-1
ASRPQLTAGTYGYT	TRBJ1-2	TRBV6-1
ASSFEGRNEKLF	TRBJ1-4	TRBV13
ASSLDAGSTEAF	TRBJ1-1	TRBV5-6
SVEIGGGTEAF	TRBJ1-1	TRBV29-1
ASSLAGAQPQH	TRBJ1-5	TRBV12-3/TRBV12-4
ASLAGTGNYGYT	TRBJ1-2	TRBV18
ASKGFTEAF	TRBJ1-1	TRBV28
ASSDGQGVSYEQY	TRBJ2-7	TRBV2
ASSLQEILF	TRBJ1-4	TRBV28
ASGEGGGEETQY	TRBJ2-5	TRBV28
ASSPLGLAGSPYNEQF	TRBJ2-1	TRBV18